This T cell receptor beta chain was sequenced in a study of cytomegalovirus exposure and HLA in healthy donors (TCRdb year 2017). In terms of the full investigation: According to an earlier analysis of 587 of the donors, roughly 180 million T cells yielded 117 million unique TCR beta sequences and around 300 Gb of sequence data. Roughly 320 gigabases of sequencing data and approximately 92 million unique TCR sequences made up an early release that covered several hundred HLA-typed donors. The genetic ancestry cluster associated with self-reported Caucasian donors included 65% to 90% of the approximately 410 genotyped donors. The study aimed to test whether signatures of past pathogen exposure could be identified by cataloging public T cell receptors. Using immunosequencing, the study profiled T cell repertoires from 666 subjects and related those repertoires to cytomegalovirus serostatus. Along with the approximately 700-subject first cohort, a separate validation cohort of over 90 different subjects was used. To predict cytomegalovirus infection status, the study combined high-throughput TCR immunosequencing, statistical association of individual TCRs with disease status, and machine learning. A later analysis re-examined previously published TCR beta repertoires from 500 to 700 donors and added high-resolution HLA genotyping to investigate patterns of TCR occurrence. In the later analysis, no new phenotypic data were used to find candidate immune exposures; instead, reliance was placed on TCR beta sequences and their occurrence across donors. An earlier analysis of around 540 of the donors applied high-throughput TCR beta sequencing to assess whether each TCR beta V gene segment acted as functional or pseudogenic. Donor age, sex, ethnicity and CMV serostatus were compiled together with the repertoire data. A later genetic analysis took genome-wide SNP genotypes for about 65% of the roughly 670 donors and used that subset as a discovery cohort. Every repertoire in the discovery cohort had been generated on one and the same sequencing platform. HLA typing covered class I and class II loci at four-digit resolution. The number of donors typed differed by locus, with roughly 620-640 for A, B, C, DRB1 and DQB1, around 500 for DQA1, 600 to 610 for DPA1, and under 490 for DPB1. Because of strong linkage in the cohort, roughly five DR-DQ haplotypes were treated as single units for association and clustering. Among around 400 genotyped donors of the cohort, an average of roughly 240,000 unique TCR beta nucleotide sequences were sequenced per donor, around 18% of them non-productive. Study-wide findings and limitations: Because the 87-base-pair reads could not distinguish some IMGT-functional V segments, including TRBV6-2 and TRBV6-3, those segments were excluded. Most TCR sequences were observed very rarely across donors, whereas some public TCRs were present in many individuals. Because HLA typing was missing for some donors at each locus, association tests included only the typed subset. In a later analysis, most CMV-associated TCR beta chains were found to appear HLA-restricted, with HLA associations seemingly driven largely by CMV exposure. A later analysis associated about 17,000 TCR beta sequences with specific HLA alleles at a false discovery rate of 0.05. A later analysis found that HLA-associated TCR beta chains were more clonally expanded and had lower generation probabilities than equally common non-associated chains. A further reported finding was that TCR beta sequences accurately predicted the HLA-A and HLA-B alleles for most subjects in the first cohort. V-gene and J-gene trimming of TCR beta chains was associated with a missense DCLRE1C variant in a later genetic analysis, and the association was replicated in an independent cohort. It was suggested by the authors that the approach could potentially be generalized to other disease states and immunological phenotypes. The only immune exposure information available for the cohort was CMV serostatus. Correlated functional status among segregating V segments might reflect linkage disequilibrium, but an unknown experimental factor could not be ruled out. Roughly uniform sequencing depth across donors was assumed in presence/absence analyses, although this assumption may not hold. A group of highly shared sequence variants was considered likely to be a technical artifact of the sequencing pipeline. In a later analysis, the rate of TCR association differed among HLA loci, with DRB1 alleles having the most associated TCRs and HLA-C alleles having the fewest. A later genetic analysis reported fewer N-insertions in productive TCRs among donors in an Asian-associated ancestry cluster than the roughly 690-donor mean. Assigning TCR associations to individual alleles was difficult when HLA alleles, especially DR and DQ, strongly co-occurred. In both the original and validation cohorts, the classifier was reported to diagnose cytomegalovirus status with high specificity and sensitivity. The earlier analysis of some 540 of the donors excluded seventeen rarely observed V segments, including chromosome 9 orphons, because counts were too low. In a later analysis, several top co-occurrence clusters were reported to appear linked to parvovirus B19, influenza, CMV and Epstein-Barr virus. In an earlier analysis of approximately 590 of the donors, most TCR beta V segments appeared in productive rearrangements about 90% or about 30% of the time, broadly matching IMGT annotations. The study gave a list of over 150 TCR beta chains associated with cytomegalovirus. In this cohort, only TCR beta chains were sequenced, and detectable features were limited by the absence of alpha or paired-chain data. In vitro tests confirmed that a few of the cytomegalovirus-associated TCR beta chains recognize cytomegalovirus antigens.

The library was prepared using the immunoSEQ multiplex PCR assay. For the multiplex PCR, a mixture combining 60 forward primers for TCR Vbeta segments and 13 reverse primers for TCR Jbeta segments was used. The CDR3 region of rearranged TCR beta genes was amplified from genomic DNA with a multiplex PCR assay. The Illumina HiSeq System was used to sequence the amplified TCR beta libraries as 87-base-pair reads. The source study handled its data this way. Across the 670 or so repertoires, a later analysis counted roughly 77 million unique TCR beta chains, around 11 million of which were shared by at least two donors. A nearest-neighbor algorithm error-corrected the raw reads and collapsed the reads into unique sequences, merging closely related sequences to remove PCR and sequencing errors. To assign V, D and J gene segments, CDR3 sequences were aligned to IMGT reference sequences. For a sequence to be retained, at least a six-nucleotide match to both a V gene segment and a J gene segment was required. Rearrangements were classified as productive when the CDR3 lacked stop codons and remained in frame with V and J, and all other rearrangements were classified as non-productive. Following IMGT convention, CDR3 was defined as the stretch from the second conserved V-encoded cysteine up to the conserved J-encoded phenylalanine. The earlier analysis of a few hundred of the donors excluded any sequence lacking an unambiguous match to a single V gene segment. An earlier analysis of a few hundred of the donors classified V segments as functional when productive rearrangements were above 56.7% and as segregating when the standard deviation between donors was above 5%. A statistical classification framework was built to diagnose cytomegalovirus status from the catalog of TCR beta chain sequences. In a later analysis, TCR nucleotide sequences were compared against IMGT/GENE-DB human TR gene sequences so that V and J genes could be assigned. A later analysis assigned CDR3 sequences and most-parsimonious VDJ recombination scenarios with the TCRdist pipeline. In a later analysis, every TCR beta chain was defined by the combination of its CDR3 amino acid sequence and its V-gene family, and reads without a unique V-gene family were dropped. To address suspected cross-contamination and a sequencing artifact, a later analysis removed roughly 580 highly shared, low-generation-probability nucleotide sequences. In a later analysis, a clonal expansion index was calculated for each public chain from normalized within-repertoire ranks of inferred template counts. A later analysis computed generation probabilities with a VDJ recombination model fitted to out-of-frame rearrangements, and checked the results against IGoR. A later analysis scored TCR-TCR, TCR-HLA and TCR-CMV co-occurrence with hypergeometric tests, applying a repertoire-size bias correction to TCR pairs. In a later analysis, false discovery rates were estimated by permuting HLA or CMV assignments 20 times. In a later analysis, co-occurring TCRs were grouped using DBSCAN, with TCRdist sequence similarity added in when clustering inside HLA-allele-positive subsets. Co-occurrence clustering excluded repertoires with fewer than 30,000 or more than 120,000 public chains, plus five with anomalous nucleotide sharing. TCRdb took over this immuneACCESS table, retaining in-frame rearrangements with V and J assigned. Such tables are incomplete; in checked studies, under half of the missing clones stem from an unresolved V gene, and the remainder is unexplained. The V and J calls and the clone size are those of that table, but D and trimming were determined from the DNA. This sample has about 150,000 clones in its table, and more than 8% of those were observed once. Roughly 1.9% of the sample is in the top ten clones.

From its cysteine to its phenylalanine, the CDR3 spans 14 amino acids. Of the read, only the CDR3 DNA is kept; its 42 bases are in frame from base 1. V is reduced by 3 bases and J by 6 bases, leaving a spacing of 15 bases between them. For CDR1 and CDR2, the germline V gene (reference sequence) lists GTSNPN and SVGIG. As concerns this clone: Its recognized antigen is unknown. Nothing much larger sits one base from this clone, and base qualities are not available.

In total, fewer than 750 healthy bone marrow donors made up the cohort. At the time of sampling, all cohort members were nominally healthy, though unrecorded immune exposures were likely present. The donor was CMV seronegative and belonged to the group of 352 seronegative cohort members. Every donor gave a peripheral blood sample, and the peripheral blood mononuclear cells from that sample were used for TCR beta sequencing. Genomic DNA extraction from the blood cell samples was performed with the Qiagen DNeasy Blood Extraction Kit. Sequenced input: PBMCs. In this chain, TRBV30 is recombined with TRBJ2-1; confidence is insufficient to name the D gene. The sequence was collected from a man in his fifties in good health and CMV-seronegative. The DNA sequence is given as TGTGCCTGGAGACCCGCACTCGTCCCCAATGAGCAGTTCTTC. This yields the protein CAWRPALVPNEQFF.